The count of the clone carrying this T cell receptor beta chain is one. Its specificity is not known. Germline V gene sequence: CDR1 MGHRA, CDR2 YSYEKL. There are 16 residues in the CDR3. With 0 bases clipped from V and 6 bases from J, the junction kept 10 bases outside the gene matches. The repertoire was sequenced with immunoSEQ multiplex PCR; TCRdb's copy has only in-frame clones and lacks some. This table has over 2 million clones, about 95% appearing once. The data belong to a study of shared clonotypes between healthy human individuals. Study-wide points: How much donors shared clonotypes was expected to be affected by sequencing depth.

As defined, naive CD8 cells were CD45RO-negative and positively selected for CCR7, with terminally differentiated effector memory CD45RA+ cells excluded. None of the donors, who were healthy HIV-negative adults, had recently had acute infections or vaccinations. This rearrangement joins TRBV4-1 to TRBJ2-7, with 8 bases fitting TRBD2. Material: naive CD8+ T cells sorted from blood. The clonotype originates from a man aged 18 to 29 in good health. CDR3 nucleotide sequence: TGCGCCAGCAGCCAAGAGGGCCAGACTAGCGTAAGCGAGCAGTACTTC. It encodes CASSQEGQTSVSEQYF.